A selection of T cell receptor beta chains follows, all from one sample in a study of PD-1 blockade in mismatch repair-deficient tumors. TCRdb keeps only in-frame clones here, not all; method: immunoSEQ multiplex PCR. This sample has 90,000 to 120,000 clones, with over 65% found just once. The specimen comprised peripheral blood, sampled 36 weeks after starting pembrolizumab. These receptors were obtained from an adult with mismatch repair-deficient cancer. The CDR3 runs from the conserved cysteine through the conserved F or W. A D gene is named only where the DNA matches it firmly. Only some rows state a clone size, as once, few, many or a class for expanded clones.

cdr3_nt,cdr3_aa,d_call,clone_size,j_call,v_call
TGTGCCAGCAGCCCACCCAGGGTTCATTCTGGGGCCAACGTCCTGACTTTC,CASSPPRVHSGANVLTF,NA,NA,TRBJ2-6,TRBV28
TGTGCCAGCAGTTATAACAGGGGCGCCTACGAGCAGTACTTC,CASSYNRGAYEQYF,TRBD1,NA,TRBJ2-7,TRBV27
TGTGCCAGCAGAGGCCCCGACACTGAAGCTTTCTTT,CASRGPDTEAFF,NA,NA,TRBJ1-1,TRBV5-4
TGTGCCAGCAGTGCCGACAGGGGTCACTATGGCTACACCTTC,CASSADRGHYGYTF,TRBD1,NA,TRBJ1-2,TRBV6-5
TGTGCCAGCAGCGAGTCGGCAGTATCTGGAAACACCATATATTTT,CASSESAVSGNTIYF,NA,NA,TRBJ1-3,TRBV6-4
TGTGCCAGCAGCTTAGTCCAGGGGGCTACTGAAGCTTTCTTT,CASSLVQGATEAFF,TRBD1,NA,TRBJ1-1,TRBV7-9
TGTGCCAGCAGCCCGACGGCTAGCACAGATACGCAGTATTTT,CASSPTASTDTQYF,NA,NA,TRBJ2-3,TRBV9
TGTGCCAGCAGCTTAGCTCTCTACGAGCAGTACTTC,CASSLALYEQYF,NA,NA,TRBJ2-7,TRBV11-2
TGTGCCAGCAAGGGGGGAGAGTACAATGAGCAGTTCTTC,CASKGGEYNEQFF,NA,NA,TRBJ2-1,TRBV2
TGTGCCAGCAGCGCTAGCGGGAGGTTGGTTGAGCAGTTCTTC,CASSASGRLVEQFF,TRBD2,NA,TRBJ2-1,TRBV7-6
TGTGCCTGGAGTCCTGGGGGCGATACGCAGTATTTT,CAWSPGGDTQYF,NA,NA,TRBJ2-3,TRBV30
TGCGCCAGCAGCTTGGAAGGGGGCTCCATAGATGAGCAGTTCTTC,CASSLEGGSIDEQFF,TRBD1,NA,TRBJ2-1,TRBV5-1
TGTGCCAGCAGCTTTCGGACGGGGGACTCCTACGAGCAGTACTTC,CASSFRTGDSYEQYF,NA,few,TRBJ2-7,TRBV5-4
TGTGCCAGCAGCTTAACTTTATCCGGGAGGGCCTTCTACGAGCAGTACTTC,CASSLTLSGRAFYEQYF,TRBD2,NA,TRBJ2-7,TRBV11-3
TGTGCCAGCAGCTTCCCCTTTTTGACCCGGAGCGGTAATGAGCAGTTCTTC,CASSFPFLTRSGNEQFF,NA,NA,TRBJ2-1,TRBV7-9
TGTGCCAGCAGCTTAGGGAGTTATAGCAATCAGCCCCAGCATTTT,CASSLGSYSNQPQHF,NA,NA,TRBJ1-5,TRBV7-9
TGTGCCAGCAGCTTGGACAGGGAATTTGAGCAGTACTTC,CASSLDREFEQYF,TRBD1,NA,TRBJ2-7,TRBV11-2
TGCGCCAGCAGCTTGTCGGACTGGGGGGTGAATGAGCAGTTCTTC,CASSLSDWGVNEQFF,NA,NA,TRBJ2-1,TRBV5-1
TGTGCCAGCAGTTTATCGATAAGCGGGAGGGCCAATGAGCAGTTCTTC,CASSLSISGRANEQFF,TRBD2,NA,TRBJ2-1,TRBV27
TGTGCCAGTAGCAGAGGCCCCGGGACTAGCGGGAGGATCGAGCAGTACTTC,CASSRGPGTSGRIEQYF,TRBD2,NA,TRBJ2-7,TRBV19
TGCAGCGCCAGGTCGGAGACCCAGTACTTC,CSARSETQYF,NA,NA,TRBJ2-5,TRBV20-1
TGCGCCAGCAGCCCCGGACAGACCTACGAGCAGTACTTC,CASSPGQTYEQYF,NA,few,TRBJ2-7,TRBV5-1
TGTGCCAGCAGTTACGTAGCGGGGGCTTACAATGAGCAGTTCTTC,CASSYVAGAYNEQFF,TRBD2,NA,TRBJ2-1,TRBV6-6
TGTGCCAGCAGCTTAGGTATCCGGAGCAATGAGCAGTTCTTC,CASSLGIRSNEQFF,NA,NA,TRBJ2-1,TRBV11-1
TGTGCCAGCAGTCTCTCCGGGACTCAAGAGACCCAGTACTTC,CASSLSGTQETQYF,NA,NA,TRBJ2-5,TRBV9
TGTGCCAGCAGTCCGGACTACAGCACAGATACGCAGTATTTT,CASSPDYSTDTQYF,NA,NA,TRBJ2-3,TRBV6-6
TGTGCCAGCAGCGTAGGTGGGACAGCACGGGAGACCCAGTACTTC,CASSVGGTARETQYF,TRBD1,NA,TRBJ2-5,TRBV9
TGCGCCAGCAGCCAAGATAGCCTAGCGTCCTTCGAGCAGTACTTC,CASSQDSLASFEQYF,NA,NA,TRBJ2-7,TRBV4-1
TGTGCCACGCCCCCCCACGAGCAGTACTTC,CATPPHEQYF,NA,few,TRBJ2-7,TRBV19
TGTGCCAGCAGCTTAGATCTAGGGACCCAGTACTTC,CASSLDLGTQYF,NA,NA,TRBJ2-5,TRBV11-2
TGCGCCAGCAGCCAAGATTACTTTAGGGACGTTGATTATATCACAGATACGCAGTATTTT,CASSQDYFRDVDYITDTQYF,NA,once,TRBJ2-3,TRBV4-1
TGTGCCAGCAGAAGGGGGGGGGCGAACTATGGCTACACCTTC,CASRRGGANYGYTF,NA,NA,TRBJ1-2,TRBV6-1
TGCGCCAGCAGCTTGGGACCACCGAGCTCCTACAATGAGCAGTTCTTC,CASSLGPPSSYNEQFF,NA,few,TRBJ2-1,TRBV5-1
TGTGCCAGCAGCTTGGCGACGGCCGGGGAGCTGTTTTTT,CASSLATAGELFF,NA,NA,TRBJ2-2,TRBV5-6
TGTGCCAGCAGCTTGTACCAGAATGAAAAACTGTTTTTT,CASSLYQNEKLFF,NA,NA,TRBJ1-4,TRBV5-5
TGTGCCAGCAGCTTAGCTCCTCGGGGATGGCACGAGCAGTACTTC,CASSLAPRGWHEQYF,NA,NA,TRBJ2-7,TRBV7-9
TGTGCCAGCAGCCCCTACAGGGGGCAGGGTGGTCAGCCCCAGCATTTT,CASSPYRGQGGQPQHF,TRBD1,NA,TRBJ1-5,TRBV28
TGTGCCAGCAGCACAGAACTAGCGGGAGGATACGAGCAGTACTTC,CASSTELAGGYEQYF,TRBD2,NA,TRBJ2-7,TRBV7-6
TGTGCCAGCAGCCTAGGGCTAGCGGGGTCTCAGTTCTTC,CASSLGLAGSQFF,TRBD2,few,TRBJ2-1,TRBV7-3
TGCAGCGTGGTGACAGGCTTCTCCTACGAGCAGTACTTC,CSVVTGFSYEQYF,NA,NA,TRBJ2-7,TRBV29-1
TGTGCCAGCAGCCCTCGGACAGGGGCCAGAAACACCGGGGAGCTGTTTTTT,CASSPRTGARNTGELFF,TRBD1,NA,TRBJ2-2,TRBV11-1
TGTGCCTGGAGTGTACTGGACACTGAAGCTTTCTTT,CAWSVLDTEAFF,NA,NA,TRBJ1-1,TRBV30